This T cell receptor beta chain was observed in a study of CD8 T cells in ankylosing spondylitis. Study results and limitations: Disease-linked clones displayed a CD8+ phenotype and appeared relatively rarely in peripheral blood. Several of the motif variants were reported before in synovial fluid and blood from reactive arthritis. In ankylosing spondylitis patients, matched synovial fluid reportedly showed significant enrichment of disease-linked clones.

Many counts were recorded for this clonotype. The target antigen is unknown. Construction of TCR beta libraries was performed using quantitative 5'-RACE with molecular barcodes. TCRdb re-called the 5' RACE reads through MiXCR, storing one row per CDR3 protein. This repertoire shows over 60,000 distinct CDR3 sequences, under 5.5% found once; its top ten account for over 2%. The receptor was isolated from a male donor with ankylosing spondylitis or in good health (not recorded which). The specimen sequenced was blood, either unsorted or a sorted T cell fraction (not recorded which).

The CDR3 DNA sequence: TGTGCCAGCAAGACCCAGGGGGGGAACACTGAAGCTTTCTTT. It encodes CASKTQGGNTEAFF. The chain is built from TRBV6-1 and TRBJ1-1; TRBD1 aligns across 7 bases. The CDR3 spans 14 residues. Germline V gives CDR1 MNHNS, CDR2 SASEGT. With 7 bases clipped from V and 1 base from J, the junction kept 6 bases outside the gene matches.